One sample yielded the 2 T cell receptor beta chains listed below, sequenced in a study. MiXCR, run by TCRdb on the 5' RACE reads, gives a single entry per CDR3 protein. Among roughly 50,000 distinct CDR3 sequences listed, more than 15% were seen once. The sequenced sample was naive CD4+ T cells sorted from blood. The subset was: naive CD4+ T cells, CD4+CD45RA+CD25-. Receptors originate from a female donor with breast cancer.

The chain recombines TRBV5-1 with TRBJ2-3; TRBD2 matches 14 bases. The CDR3 has 17 amino acids. Germline trimming cut 7 bases from V and 4 bases from J; bases unmatched to any gene: 11. The germline CDR1 and CDR2 sequences are SGHRS and YFSETQ. The CDR3 region has the DNA TGCGCCAGCGGCCCGATGACTAGCGGGGGGGCGGCAGATACGCAGTATTTT. Translating it yields CASGPMTSGGAADTQYF.

V usage is TRBV28 and J usage is TRBJ1-4; possibly TRBD1 for D (5 bases). The CDR3 has 18 residues. The germline CDR1 and CDR2 sequences are MDHEN and SYDVKM. Trimming removed 6 bases from V and 7 bases from J, with 27 bases in between. The CDR3 bases are TGTGCCAGCAGCCCCCCGCTCCAGATTGGGGGTAGTCGTGAAAAACTGTTTTTT. It is translated as CASSPPLQIGGSREKLFF.